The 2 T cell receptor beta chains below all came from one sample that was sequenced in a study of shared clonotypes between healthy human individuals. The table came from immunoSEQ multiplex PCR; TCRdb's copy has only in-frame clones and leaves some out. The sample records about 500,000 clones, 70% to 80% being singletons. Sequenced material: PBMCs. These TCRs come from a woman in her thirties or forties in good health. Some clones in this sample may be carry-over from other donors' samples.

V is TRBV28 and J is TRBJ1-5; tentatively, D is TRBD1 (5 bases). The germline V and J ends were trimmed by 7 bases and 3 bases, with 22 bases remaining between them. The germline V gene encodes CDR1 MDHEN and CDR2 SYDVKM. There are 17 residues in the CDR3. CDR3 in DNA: TGTGCCAGCACTCAAGGGACCGCCCGAGGACTCAATCAGCCCCAGCATTTT. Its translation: CASTQGTARGLNQPQHF. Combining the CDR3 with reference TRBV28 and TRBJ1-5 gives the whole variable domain DVKVTQSSRYLVKRTGEKVFLECVQDMDHENMFWYRQDPGLGLRLIYFSYDVKMKEKGDIPEGYSVSREKKERFSLILESASTNQTSMYLCASTQGTARGLNQPQHFGDGTRLSIL.

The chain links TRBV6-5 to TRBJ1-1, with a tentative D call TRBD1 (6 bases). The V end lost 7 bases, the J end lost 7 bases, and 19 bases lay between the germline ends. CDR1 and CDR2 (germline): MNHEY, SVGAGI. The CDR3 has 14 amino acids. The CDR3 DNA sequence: TGTGCCAGCACCTCCGGAGCGGGGGCAGGTGAAGCTTTCTTT. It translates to CASTSGAGAGEAFF.